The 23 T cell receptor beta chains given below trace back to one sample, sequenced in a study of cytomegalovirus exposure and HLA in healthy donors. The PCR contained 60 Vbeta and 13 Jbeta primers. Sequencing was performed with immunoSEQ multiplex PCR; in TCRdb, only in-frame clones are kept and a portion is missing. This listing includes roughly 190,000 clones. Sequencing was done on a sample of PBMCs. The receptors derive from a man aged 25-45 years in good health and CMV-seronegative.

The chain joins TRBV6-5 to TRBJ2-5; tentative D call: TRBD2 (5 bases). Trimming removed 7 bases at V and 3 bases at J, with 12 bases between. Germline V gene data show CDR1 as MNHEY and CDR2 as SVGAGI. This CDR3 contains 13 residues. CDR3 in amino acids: CASTLGREETQYF. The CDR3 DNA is TGTGCCAGCACCCTAGGGAGAGAAGAGACCCAGTACTTC.

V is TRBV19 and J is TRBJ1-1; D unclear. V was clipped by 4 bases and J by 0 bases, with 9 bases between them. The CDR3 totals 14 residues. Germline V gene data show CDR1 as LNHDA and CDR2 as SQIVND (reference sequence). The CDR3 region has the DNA TGTGCCAGTAGTACTGGCAGAATGAACACTGAAGCTTTCTTT. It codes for CASSTGRMNTEAFF.

Here the CDR3 reads CAWSSGYPGEQYF. The CDR3 coding sequence is TGTGCCTGGAGTAGCGGCTATCCGGGTGAGCAGTACTTC. The V gene is TRBV30, the J gene TRBJ2-7; perhaps TRBD2 as D (5 bases). The V gene's germline CDR1 is GTSNPN and CDR2 SVGIG (reference sequence). The CDR3 extends over 13 amino acids. Trimming took off 2 bases at V and 7 bases at J, with 15 bases between the two ends.

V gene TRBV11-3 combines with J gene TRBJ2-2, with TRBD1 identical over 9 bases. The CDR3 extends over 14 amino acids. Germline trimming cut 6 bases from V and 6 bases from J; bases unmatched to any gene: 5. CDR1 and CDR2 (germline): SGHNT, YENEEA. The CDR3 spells CASRRTGESGELFF. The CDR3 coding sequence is TGTGCCAGCAGACGGACAGGGGAATCCGGGGAGCTGTTTTTT.

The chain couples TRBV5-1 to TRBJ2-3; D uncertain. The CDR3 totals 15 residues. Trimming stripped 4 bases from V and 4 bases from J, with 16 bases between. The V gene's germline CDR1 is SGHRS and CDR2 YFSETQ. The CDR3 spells CASSPERTSPDTQYF. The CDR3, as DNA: TGCGCCAGCAGCCCCGAGCGAACAAGCCCAGATACGCAGTATTTT.

The CDR3 reads CASGPQKRGRGEQYF. In nucleotides, the CDR3 is TGTGCCAGCGGTCCTCAGAAACGGGGGCGGGGGGAGCAGTACTTC. V is TRBV6-5 and J is TRBJ2-5; the match to TRBD2 covers 8 bases. Germline V gene sequence: CDR1 MNHEY, CDR2 SVGAGI. Trimming removed 8 bases from V and 11 bases from J; junction bases left unmatched: 19. CDR3 length: 15 residues.

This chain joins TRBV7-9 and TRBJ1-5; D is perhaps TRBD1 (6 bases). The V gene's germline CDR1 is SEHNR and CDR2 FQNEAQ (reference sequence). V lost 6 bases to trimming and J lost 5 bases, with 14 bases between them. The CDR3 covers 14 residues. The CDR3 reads CASSLEGGDQPQHF. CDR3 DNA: TGTGCCAGCAGTCTTGAGGGGGGGGATCAGCCCCAGCATTTT.

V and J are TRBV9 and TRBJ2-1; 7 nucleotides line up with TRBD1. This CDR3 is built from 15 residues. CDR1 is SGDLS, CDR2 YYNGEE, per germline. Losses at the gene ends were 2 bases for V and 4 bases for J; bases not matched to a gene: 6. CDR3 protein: CASSVLGQLYNEQFF. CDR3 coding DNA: TGTGCCAGCAGCGTTCTGGGACAGTTATACAATGAGCAGTTCTTC. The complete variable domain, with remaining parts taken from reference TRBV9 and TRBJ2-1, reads DSGVTQTPKHLITATGQRVTLRCSPRSGDLSVYWYQQSLDQGLQFLIQYYNGEERAKGNILERFSAQQFPDLHSELNLSSLELGDSALYFCASSVLGQLYNEQFFGPGTRLTVL.

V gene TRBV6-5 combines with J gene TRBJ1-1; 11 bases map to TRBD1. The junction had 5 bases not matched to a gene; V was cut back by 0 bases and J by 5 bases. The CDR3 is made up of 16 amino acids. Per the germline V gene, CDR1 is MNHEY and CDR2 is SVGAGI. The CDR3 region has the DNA TGTGCCAGCAGTTACTCGGACAGGGGGCGAAAGACTGAAGCTTTCTTT. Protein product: CASSYSDRGRKTEAFF.

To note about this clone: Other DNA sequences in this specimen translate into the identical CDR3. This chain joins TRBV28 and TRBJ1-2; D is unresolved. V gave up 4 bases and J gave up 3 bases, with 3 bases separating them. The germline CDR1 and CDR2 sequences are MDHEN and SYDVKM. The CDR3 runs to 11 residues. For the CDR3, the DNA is TGTGCCAGCAGTTCCGACTATGGCTACACCTTC. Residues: CASSSDYGYTF.

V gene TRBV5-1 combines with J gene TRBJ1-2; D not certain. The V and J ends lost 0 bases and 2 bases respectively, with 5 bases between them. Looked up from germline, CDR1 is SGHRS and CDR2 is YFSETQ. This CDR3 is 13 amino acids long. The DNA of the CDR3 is TGCGCCAGCAGCTTGGCTGTCAACTATGGCTACACCTTC. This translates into CASSLAVNYGYTF.

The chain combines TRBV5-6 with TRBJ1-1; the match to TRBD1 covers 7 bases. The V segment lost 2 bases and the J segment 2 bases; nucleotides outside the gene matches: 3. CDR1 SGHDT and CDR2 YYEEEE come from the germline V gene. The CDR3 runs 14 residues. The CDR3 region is CASSLRQGNTEAFF. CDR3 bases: TGTGCCAGCAGCTTACGACAGGGAAACACTGAAGCTTTCTTT.

CDR3 in amino acids: CASSLSGTSGSSEQFF. The CDR3 coding sequence is TGTGCCAGCTCCCTTTCCGGGACTAGCGGGAGCAGTGAGCAGTTCTTC. V usage is TRBV2 and J usage is TRBJ2-1; 14 nucleotides line up with TRBD2. This CDR3 has 16 residues. V was clipped by 8 bases and J by 9 bases; unmatched bases: 12. CDR1 is SNHLY, CDR2 FYNNEI, per germline.

The CDR3, as DNA: TGTGCCAGCAGCGGGAGGGCCACTGAGCAGTTCTTC. Residues: CASSGRATEQFF. The V gene is TRBV27, the J gene TRBJ2-1, with TRBD2 identical over 8 bases. Germline V lookup: CDR1 MNHEY, CDR2 SMNVEV (reference sequence). This CDR3 is 12 amino acids long. Trimming cost V 6 bases and J 9 bases; bases outside gene matches: 4.

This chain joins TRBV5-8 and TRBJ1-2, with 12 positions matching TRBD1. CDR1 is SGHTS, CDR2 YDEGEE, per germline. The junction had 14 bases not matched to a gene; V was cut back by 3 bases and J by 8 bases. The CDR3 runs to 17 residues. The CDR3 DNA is TGTGCCAGCAGCTACCGGGACAGGGGGCGGACAGGGCAAGGCTACACCTTC. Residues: CASSYRDRGRTGQGYTF.

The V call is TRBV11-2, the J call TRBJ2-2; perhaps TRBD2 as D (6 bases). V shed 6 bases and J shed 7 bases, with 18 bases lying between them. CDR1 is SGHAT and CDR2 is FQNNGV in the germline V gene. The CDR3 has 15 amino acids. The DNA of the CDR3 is TGTGCCAGCAGGCCTCTCGGGCGGGGTAACGGGGAGCTGTTTTTT. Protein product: CASRPLGRGNGELFF.

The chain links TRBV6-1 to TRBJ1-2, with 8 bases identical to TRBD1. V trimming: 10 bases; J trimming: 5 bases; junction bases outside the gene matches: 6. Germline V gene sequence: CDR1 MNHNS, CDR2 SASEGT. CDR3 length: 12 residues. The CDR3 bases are TGTGCCACCGGACAGGGAGGATATGGCTACACCTTC. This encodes CATGQGGYGYTF.

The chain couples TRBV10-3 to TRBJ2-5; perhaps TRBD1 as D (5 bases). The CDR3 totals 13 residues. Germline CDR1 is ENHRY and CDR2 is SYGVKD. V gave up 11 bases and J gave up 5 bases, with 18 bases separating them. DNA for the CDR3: TGTGCCGGGGCCGCTTCAGTAGGGGAGACCCAGTACTTC. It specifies CAGAASVGETQYF.

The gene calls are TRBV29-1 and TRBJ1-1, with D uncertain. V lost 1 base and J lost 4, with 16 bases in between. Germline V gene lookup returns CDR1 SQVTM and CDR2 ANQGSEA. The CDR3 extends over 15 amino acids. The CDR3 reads CSVEGRRGAGTEAFF. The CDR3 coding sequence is TGCAGCGTTGAAGGCCGGCGGGGTGCGGGCACTGAAGCTTTCTTT.

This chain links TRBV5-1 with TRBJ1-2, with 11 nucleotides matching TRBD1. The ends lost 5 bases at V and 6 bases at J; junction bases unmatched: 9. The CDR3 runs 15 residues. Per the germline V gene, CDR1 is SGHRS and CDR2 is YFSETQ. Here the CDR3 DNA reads TGCGCCAGCAGACAAGCTAGGACAGGGGGCCATGGCTACACCTTC. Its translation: CASRQARTGGHGYTF. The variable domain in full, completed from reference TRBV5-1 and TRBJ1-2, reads KAGVTQTPRYLIKTRGQQVTLSCSPISGHRSVSWYQQTPGQGLQFLFEYFSETQRNKGNFPGRFSGRQFSNSRSEMNVSTLELGDSALYLCASRQARTGGHGYTFGSGTRLTVV.

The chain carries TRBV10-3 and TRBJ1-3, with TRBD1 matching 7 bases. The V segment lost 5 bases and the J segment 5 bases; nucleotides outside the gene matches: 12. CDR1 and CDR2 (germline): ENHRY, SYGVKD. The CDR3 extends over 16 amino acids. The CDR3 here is CAISPGGGGGRNTIYF. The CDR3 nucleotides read TGTGCCATCAGTCCCGGCGGAGGGGGCGGAAGAAACACCATATATTTT.

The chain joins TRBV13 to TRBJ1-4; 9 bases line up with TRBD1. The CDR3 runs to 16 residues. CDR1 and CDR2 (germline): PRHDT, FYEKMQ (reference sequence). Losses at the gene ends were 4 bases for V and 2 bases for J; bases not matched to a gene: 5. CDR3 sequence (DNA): TGTGCCAGCAGCTGGACAGGGGAGAGGACTAATGAAAAACTGTTTTTT. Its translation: CASSWTGERTNEKLFF.

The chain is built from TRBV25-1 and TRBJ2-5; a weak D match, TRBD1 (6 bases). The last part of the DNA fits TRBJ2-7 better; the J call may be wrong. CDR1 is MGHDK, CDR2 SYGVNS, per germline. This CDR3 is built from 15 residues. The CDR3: CASSSGTKYYYEQYF. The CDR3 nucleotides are TGTGCCAGCAGCTCCGGGACAAAGTATTACTACGAGCAGTACTTC.